This T cell receptor (beta chain) was sequenced in a study of cytomegalovirus exposure and HLA in healthy donors. With 0 bases removed from V and 2 bases from J, the gap between germline ends came to 11 bases. CDR1 LGHNA and CDR2 YSLEER come from the germline V gene. The CDR3 totals 16 residues. Primers included in the PCR were 60 Vbeta and 13 Jbeta primers. Clones were sequenced by immunoSEQ multiplex PCR, and TCRdb holds only the in-frame ones, with some missing. The repertoire has 130,000 to 150,000 clones, roughly 62% of them found once; the top ten carry about 4.7%. The study, taken as a whole, reports: Later analysis associated a missense DCLRE1C variant with TCR beta V- and J-gene trimming.

About this clone: Its antigen is undetermined.

The sequenced material came from PBMCs. This clonotype was sampled from a man between 60 and 70 years old in good health and CMV-seronegative. The chain joins TRBV4-3 to TRBJ1-3; unclear D gene. CDR3 nucleotide sequence: TGCGCCAGCAGCCAAGATCTCGGTGTCCCTGGAAACACCATATATTTT. Translating gives CASSQDLGVPGNTIYF.